A single sample gave rise to the 31 T cell receptor beta chains below, sequenced in a study of control samples from healthy donors and cancer patients. This table comes from immunoSEQ multiplex PCR, and its TCRdb copy is limited to in-frame clones, with some not included. The sample has 60,000 or so clones; roughly 86% are singletons. The sample taken for sequencing was blood. These receptors were collected from a man over 45 in good health.

This chain uses TRBV4-2 with TRBJ1-4; D not certain. The CDR3 is 13 residues long. V was clipped by 5 bases and J by 5 bases, with 9 bases between them. CDR1 and CDR2 from the germline V gene are LGHNA and YNFKEQ. The CDR3 is CASSWAENEKLFF. The DNA of the CDR3 is TGTGCCAGCAGCTGGGCAGAGAATGAAAAACTGTTTTTT.

V gene TRBV28 combines with J gene TRBJ2-1, with a possible D match to TRBD2 (7 bases). Trimming left V 3 bases short and J 6 bases short, with 18 bases between. This CDR3 contains 16 residues. Germline lookup yields CDR1 MDHEN and CDR2 SYDVKM. The CDR3 coding sequence is TGTGCCAGCAGTTTTAGTTGGGGAGGGGGGTCCAATGAGCAGTTCTTC. Translated, it gives CASSFSWGGGSNEQFF.

This sequence joins TRBV19 and TRBJ1-3, with D perhaps matching TRBD1 (5 bases). V shed 10 bases and J shed 2 bases, with 21 bases lying between them. Germline assignment: CDR1 LNHDA and CDR2 SQIVND (reference sequence). The length of the CDR3 is 16 residues. CDR3 sequence: CATLSGWGDPGNTIYF. CDR3 coding DNA: TGTGCCACCCTATCGGGGTGGGGGGATCCTGGAAACACCATATATTTT.

CDR3 sequence: CARDPSGDSTDTQYF. In DNA form, the CDR3 reads TGTGCCAGAGACCCTAGCGGGGATAGCACAGATACGCAGTATTTT. This chain joins TRBV6-4 and TRBJ2-3, with 9 bases lining up with TRBD2. The junction had 7 bases not matched to a gene; V was cut back by 9 bases and J by 0 bases. This CDR3 region has 15 residues. Germline loops: CDR1 MRHNA, CDR2 SNTAGT.

The chain is built from TRBV19 and TRBJ2-7, with 8 bases fitting TRBD1. The CDR3 totals 13 residues. CDR1 and CDR2 (germline): LNHDA, SQIVND (reference sequence). With V trimmed by 4 bases and J by 5 bases, 4 bases remained unmatched. The CDR3 nucleotides are TGTGCCAGTAGTACCGCGGACAGGGACGAGCAGTACTTC. Translation gives CASSTADRDEQYF.

The CDR3 protein is CASSSSALTRGGSYNEQFF. DNA for the CDR3: TGTGCCAGCAGCTCAAGCGCCCTTACTAGGGGGGGCTCCTACAATGAGCAGTTCTTC. The chain has TRBV7-2 and TRBJ2-1; D perhaps matches TRBD2 (7 bases). Trimming stripped 4 bases from V and 0 bases from J, with 22 bases between. Germline V lookup: CDR1 SGHTA, CDR2 FQGNSA. The CDR3 extends over 19 amino acids. Looking up the rest from reference TRBV7-2 and TRBJ2-1 gives the full variable domain: GAGVSQSPSNKVTEKGKDVELRCDPISGHTALYWYRQSLGQGLEFLIYFQGNSAPDKSGLPSDRFSAERTGGSVSTLTIQRTQQEDSAVYLCASSSSALTRGGSYNEQFFGPGTRLTVL.

This rearrangement joins TRBV29-1 to TRBJ2-7; 8 nucleotides agree with TRBD2. J lost 3 bases, V lost 6 bases, and 7 bases had no gene match. CDR1 and CDR2 from the germline V gene are SQVTM and ANQGSEA. The CDR3 is made up of 13 amino acids. The CDR3 nucleotides are TGCAGCGTCGCCGGGACTAGACTCTACGAGCAGTACTTC. The encoded protein is CSVAGTRLYEQYF.

The genes are TRBV9 and TRBJ2-7; 7 positions match TRBD2. CDR1 and CDR2 (germline): SGDLS, YYNGEE. V trimming: 4 bases; J trimming: 3 bases; junction bases outside the gene matches: 13. CDR3 size: 16 residues. CDR3 sequence (DNA): TGTGCCAGCAGCCCCCCCCATATGCGGGAGAGCTACGAGCAGTACTTC. Translating it yields CASSPPHMRESYEQYF.

CDR3 loop: CASSLEVAAGTYEQYF. For the CDR3, the DNA is TGCGCCAGCAGCTTGGAGGTAGCGGCAGGAACCTACGAGCAGTACTTC. The rearrangement joins TRBV5-1 to TRBJ2-7; tentative D call: TRBD2 (6 bases). The CDR3 consists of 16 residues. Trimming cost V 0 bases and J 2 bases, with 15 bases left between them. Germline CDR1 is SGHRS and CDR2 is YFSETQ.

This clone was observed a few times. This chain uses TRBV25-1 with TRBJ2-7, with 8 bases lining up with TRBD2. The CDR3 is 16 amino acids. Germline CDR1 is MGHDK and CDR2 is SYGVNS. The V and J ends lost 0 bases and 3 bases, in that order; junction bases with no gene match: 7. The CDR3 region has the DNA TGTGCCAGCAGTGAATATTCAGCGGGAGTTCGCTACGAGCAGTACTTC. Translated: CASSEYSAGVRYEQYF.

The chain is built from TRBV27 and TRBJ1-6; TRBD1 matches at 9 bases. Germline CDR1 and CDR2: MNHEY and SMNVEV (reference sequence). Trimming took 4 bases from V and 6 from J; bases not matched to a gene: 4. This CDR3 is 15 amino acids long. CDR3: CASSYRQGGNSPLHF. CDR3 nucleotides: TGTGCCAGCAGTTATCGACAGGGGGGTAATTCACCCCTCCACTTT.

This rearrangement joins TRBV19 to TRBJ2-5; 7 positions match TRBD2. This CDR3 is built from 16 residues. V lost 1 base, J lost 1 base, and 6 bases stayed unmatched. Germline loops: CDR1 LNHDA, CDR2 SQIVND (reference sequence). CDR3 DNA: TGTGCCAGTAGTATAGTGTCTAGCGGAGGCCAAGAGACCCAGTACTTC. It specifies CASSIVSSGGQETQYF.

The chain employs TRBV11-2 and TRBJ2-7; 7 nucleotides line up with TRBD2. Germline CDR1 SGHAT, CDR2 FQNNGV. V lost 6 bases and J lost 0; bases outside the gene matches: 5. The CDR3 runs 14 residues. The CDR3, as DNA: TGTGCCAGCAGTATAGCGGGCGGCTCCTACGAGCAGTACTTC. Its protein is CASSIAGGSYEQYF.

This chain uses TRBV7-6 with TRBJ2-2; a weak D match, TRBD2 (6 bases). Germline lookup yields CDR1 SGHVS and CDR2 FNYEAQ. This CDR3 is 14 amino acids long. V gave up 3 bases and J gave up 6 bases, with 11 bases separating them. Written as DNA, the CDR3 is TGTGCCAGCAGCTTGGAGGGTGAGGCCGGGGAGCTGTTTTTT. Its translation is CASSLEGEAGELFF. Combining the CDR3 with reference TRBV7-6 and TRBJ2-2 gives the whole variable domain GAGVSQSPRYKVTKRGQDVALRCDPISGHVSLYWYRQALGQGPEFLTYFNYEAQQDKSGLPNDRFSAERPEGSISTLTIQRTEQRDSAMYRCASSLEGEAGELFFGEGSRLTVL.

The chain recombines TRBV28 with TRBJ1-5; D may be TRBD1 (6 bases). This CDR3 has 16 residues. The germline V gene encodes CDR1 MDHEN and CDR2 SYDVKM. The germline V and J ends were trimmed by 4 bases and 5 bases, with 18 bases remaining between them. CDR3 protein: CASSSSQGRRDQPQHF. CDR3 nucleotides: TGTGCCAGCAGTTCCTCACAGGGACGAAGGGATCAGCCCCAGCATTTT.

A few counts support this clone. The V and J genes are TRBV11-2 and TRBJ2-3; TRBD2 is a possible D gene (5 bases). CDR1 and CDR2 (germline): SGHAT, FQNNGV. The germline V and J ends were trimmed by 4 bases and 6 bases, with 11 bases remaining between them. CDR3 length: 13 residues. CDR3 residues: CASSWTPPDTQYF. CDR3 DNA sequence: TGTGCCAGCAGCTGGACTCCGCCCGATACGCAGTATTTT.

V and J are TRBV4-1 and TRBJ1-1; D gene ambiguous. Trimming cost V 6 bases and J 1 base, with 15 bases left between them. The germline V gene encodes CDR1 MGHRA and CDR2 YSYEKL. This CDR3 contains 15 residues. The CDR3 DNA sequence: TGCGCCAGCAGGCTTCAAAACCTAGGGAACACTGAAGCTTTCTTT. This codes for CASRLQNLGNTEAFF.

The V and J genes are TRBV20-1 and TRBJ1-6; 7 positions match TRBD1. V shed 3 bases, J shed 14 bases, and the junction held 7 bases outside the gene matches. The CDR3 contains 12 residues. CDR1 and CDR2 (germline): DFQATT, SNEGSKA (reference sequence). The CDR3 region is CSASREGAALHF. The CDR3 coding sequence is TGCAGTGCTAGTAGGGAGGGGGCAGCCCTCCACTTT.

V usage is TRBV18 and J usage is TRBJ1-3; TRBD1 agrees at 8 bases. The CDR3 totals 17 residues. Germline V gives CDR1 KGHSH, CDR2 LQKENI. The ends lost 3 bases at V and 2 bases at J; junction bases unmatched: 9. The DNA for the CDR3 is TGTGCCAGCTCACCGTTTACAGGGGGATCAGCTGGAAACACCATATATTTT. It yields the protein CASSPFTGGSAGNTIYF.

The chain couples TRBV30 to TRBJ1-1; D remains unclear. V lost 0 bases and J 0 bases, leaving 5 bases between the germline ends. Germline V gene sequence: CDR1 GTSNPN, CDR2 SVGIG (reference sequence). The CDR3 runs 13 residues. The CDR3 spells CAWSVDVNTEAFF. CDR3 DNA sequence: TGTGCCTGGAGTGTAGATGTGAACACTGAAGCTTTCTTT.

The rearrangement links TRBV11-3 to TRBJ2-7, with 11 positions matching TRBD2. The V segment lost 7 bases and the J segment 3 bases; nucleotides outside the gene matches: 20. The CDR3 loop spans 19 amino acids. The germline V gene encodes CDR1 SGHNT and CDR2 YENEEA. CDR3 DNA: TGTGCCAGCAACCAAAACCGGGCTAGCGGGAGGCGGGGGTTCTACGAGCAGTACTTC. It specifies CASNQNRASGRRGFYEQYF.

This chain links TRBV7-6 with TRBJ2-5, with a possible D match to TRBD2 (6 bases). This CDR3 is 14 amino acids long. The V end lost 3 bases, the J end lost 5 bases, and 13 bases lay between the germline ends. Germline CDR1 is SGHVS and CDR2 is FNYEAQ. The chain's CDR3 is CASSLGRAGETQYF. Here the CDR3 DNA reads TGTGCCAGCAGCTTGGGAAGGGCGGGGGAGACCCAGTACTTC.

This sequence joins TRBV28 and TRBJ1-2; 7 positions agree with TRBD1. V was pared by 5 bases and J by 5 bases, with 5 bases of the junction left unmatched. The CDR3 has 13 amino acids. Germline CDR1 and CDR2: MDHEN and SYDVKM. The CDR3 DNA sequence: TGTGCCAGCAGTCCGGACAGGCGATATGGCTACACCTTC. As protein: CASSPDRRYGYTF.

The J gene is TRBJ2-3, the V gene TRBV13, with a tentative D call TRBD2 (6 bases). The CDR3 length is 16 residues. Trimming pared 3 bases from V and 3 bases from J, leaving 16 bases between. Germline CDR1 and CDR2: PRHDT and FYEKMQ (reference sequence). CDR3 nucleotide sequence: TGTGCCAGCAGCTTTGTGGGACTTCCCTTAACAGATACGCAGTATTTT. As protein: CASSFVGLPLTDTQYF.

The J gene is TRBJ2-7, the V gene TRBV5-8; tentatively, D is TRBD1 (5 bases). Trimming took 4 bases from V and 1 from J, leaving 9 bases between them. CDR1 and CDR2 from the germline V gene are SGHTS and YDEGEE. The CDR3 loop spans 13 amino acids. CDR3 protein: CASSMTVSYEQYF. In DNA form, the CDR3 reads TGTGCCAGCAGCATGACAGTTTCCTACGAGCAGTACTTC.

DNA of the CDR3: TGTGCCAGCAGTGAACTAAGGGACACTGAAGCTTTCTTT. Translating gives CASSELRDTEAFF. The chain carries TRBV6-1 and TRBJ1-1, with D unresolved. From germline, CDR1 is MNHNS and CDR2 SASEGT. V was pared by 2 bases and J by 3 bases, with 7 bases between. The CDR3 contains 13 residues.

This clone was recorded once. V is TRBV3-1 (or the pseudogene TRBV3-2) and J is TRBJ2-3; TRBD2 agrees at 12 bases. CDR1 and CDR2 (germline): LGHDT, YNNKEL (reference sequence). The CDR3 consists of 16 residues. The V segment lost 2 bases and the J segment 5 bases; nucleotides outside the gene matches: 5. The CDR3 loop is CASSQRLAGVGDTQYF. In DNA, the CDR3 is TGTGCCAGCAGCCAACGACTAGCGGGAGTAGGAGATACGCAGTATTTT.

The chain has TRBV27 and TRBJ2-3; 8 bases align to TRBD2. V lost 4 bases, J lost 2 bases, and 17 bases stayed unmatched. CDR1 MNHEY and CDR2 SMNVEV come from the germline V gene (reference sequence). The CDR3 loop spans 19 amino acids. CDR3 in DNA: TGTGCCAGCAGTTCGGTGGGGAGTACAGCGGGGGCCTACACAGATACGCAGTATTTT. It specifies CASSSVGSTAGAYTDTQYF.

The chain employs TRBV9 and TRBJ2-1; 11 bases align to TRBD2. Unmatched junction bases numbered 6, after V lost 3 bases and J lost 4 bases. Germline V CDR1 and CDR2: SGDLS, YYNGEE. This CDR3 is 16 amino acids long. The CDR3 reads CASSAVAGGSYNEQFF. As DNA, the CDR3 is TGTGCCAGCAGCGCAGTAGCGGGAGGGTCTTACAATGAGCAGTTCTTC.

This rearrangement joins TRBV27 to TRBJ2-6; TRBD1 matches at 8 bases. The J segment lost 0 bases and the V segment lost 2 bases, leaving 12 bases of the junction unmatched. CDR3 length: 20 residues. From germline, CDR1 is MNHEY and CDR2 SMNVEV (reference sequence). DNA of the CDR3: TGTGCCAGCAGTTTACTCCCAGGGGGCCTCTCTCTCTCTGGGGCCAACGTCCTGACTTTC. It specifies CASSLLPGGLSLSGANVLTF.

The chain recombines TRBV6-5 with TRBJ2-5; a weak D match, TRBD1 (5 bases). V was cut by 0 bases and J by 2 bases, with 10 bases left in between. Germline CDR1 reads MNHEY; CDR2 reads SVGAGI. CDR3 length equals 15 residues. CDR3 in DNA: TGTGCCAGCAGTTACTCTGAAGGGGCTCAAGAGACCCAGTACTTC. It is translated as CASSYSEGAQETQYF.